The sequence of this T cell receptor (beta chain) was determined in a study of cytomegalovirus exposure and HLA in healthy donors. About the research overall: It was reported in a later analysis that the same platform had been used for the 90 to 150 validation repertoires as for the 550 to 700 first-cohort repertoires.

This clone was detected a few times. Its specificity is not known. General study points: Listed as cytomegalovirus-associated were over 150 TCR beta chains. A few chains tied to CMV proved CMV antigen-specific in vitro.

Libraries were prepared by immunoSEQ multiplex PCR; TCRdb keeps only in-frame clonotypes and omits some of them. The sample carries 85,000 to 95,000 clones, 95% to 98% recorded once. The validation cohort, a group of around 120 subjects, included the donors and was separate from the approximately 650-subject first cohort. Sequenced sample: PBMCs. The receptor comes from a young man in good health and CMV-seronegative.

The CDR3 spells CASSLVRFGGRAGQFF. As DNA, the CDR3 is TGTGCCAGCAGCTTAGTGCGCTTCGGGGGGCGAGCGGGGCAGTTCTTC. J is TRBJ2-1 and V is TRBV7-8; D might be TRBD2 (7 bases). The CDR3 is made up of 16 amino acids. Trimming stripped 1 base from V and 12 bases from J, with 22 bases between. CDR1 SGHVS and CDR2 FQNEAQ come from the germline V gene.